This entry lists 10 T cell receptor beta chains sequenced from one sample in a study of Ad26.COV2.S vaccination and SARS-CoV-2 variants. Treatment denoted: some 20 received Ad26.COV2.S at low or high dose, single or two shots; about 5 received placebo; per-sample allocation not given. After the first vaccine or placebo injection, samples were drawn on day 63. Method: immunoSEQ multiplex PCR; TCRdb's copy keeps in-frame clones and lacks some. Of approximately 450,000 clones in the sample, 80% to 95% are singletons; the top ten hold 12%. The specimen was peripheral blood, collected in a trial of Ad26.COV2.S vaccine versus placebo. The receptors here all came from a person aged 18-65 years who received the Ad26.COV2.S COVID-19 vaccine or a placebo.

The CDR3 nucleotides are TGCGCCAGCAGCCAAGTTGCAGGAAGAAACACTGAAGCTTTCTTT. It specifies CASSQVAGRNTEAFF. The chain carries TRBV4-1 and TRBJ1-1; D not resolved. The ends were cut back, 1 base at V and 2 bases at J, with 11 bases in the middle. CDR1 MGHRA and CDR2 YSYEKL come from the germline V gene. The CDR3 is 15 residues long.

The rearrangement uses TRBV3-1 (or the pseudogene TRBV3-2) and TRBJ2-2; TRBD2 might be the D (5 bases). Deletions cut 7 bases from V and 6 bases from J, with 12 bases between. This CDR3 contains 13 residues. CDR1 is LGHDT, CDR2 YNNKEL, per germline (reference sequence). CDR3: CASTYRESGELFF. The CDR3 DNA reads TGTGCCAGCACCTACCGGGAATCCGGGGAGCTGTTTTTT.

The chain carries TRBV5-4 and TRBJ1-2; D possibly corresponds to TRBD1 (5 bases). The germline gives CDR1 SGHNT, CDR2 YYREEE (reference sequence). V was clipped by 2 bases and J by 4 bases, with 9 bases between them. The CDR3 covers 13 residues. CDR3 DNA sequence: TGTGCCAGCAGCTTACAGGACCTCTATGGCTACACCTTC. As protein: CASSLQDLYGYTF.

J is TRBJ2-2 and V is TRBV11-2; D is possibly TRBD1 or TRBD2 (6 bases each). Germline CDR1 is SGHAT and CDR2 is FQNNGV. The length of the CDR3 is 16 residues. The V and J ends lost 7 bases and 2 bases respectively, with 17 bases between them. This CDR3 reads CASTLEGGINTGELFF. The CDR3 DNA is TGTGCCAGCACCCTCGAAGGGGGGATAAACACCGGGGAGCTGTTTTTT. The full variable domain, in which reference TRBV11-2 and TRBJ2-2 provide the parts outside the CDR3, is EAGVAQSPRYKIIEKRQSVAFWCNPISGHATLYWYQQILGQGPKLLIQFQNNGVVDDSQLPKDRFSAERLKGVDSTLKIQPAKLEDSAVYLCASTLEGGINTGELFFGEGSRLTVL.

The chain has TRBV7-8 and TRBJ1-5, with D unclear. Germline values: CDR1 SGHVS, CDR2 FQNEAQ. The germline V and J ends were trimmed by 1 base and 9 bases, with 13 bases remaining between them. The CDR3 is made up of 14 amino acids. CDR3 amino acids: CASSLDDLARPQHF. The CDR3 coding sequence is TGTGCCAGCAGCTTAGACGATTTAGCGCGGCCCCAGCATTTT.

The chain combines TRBV5-4 with TRBJ2-7; D gene unclear. CDR1 and CDR2 from the germline V gene are SGHNT and YYREEE (reference sequence). The V gene lost 2 bases and the J gene lost 0 bases, with 12 bases spanning the gap. This CDR3 region has 15 residues. The CDR3 is CASSLQTLSSYEQYF. For the CDR3, the DNA is TGTGCCAGCAGCTTACAAACTCTCTCCTCCTACGAGCAGTACTTC.

This clone has a single count. The V and J genes are TRBV7-8 and TRBJ2-7, with TRBD2 matching 8 bases. The V gene end was trimmed by 6 bases and the J gene end by 3 bases; junction bases not matched to a gene: 7. CDR1 is SGHVS and CDR2 is FQNEAQ in the germline V gene. This CDR3 spans 14 amino acids. This CDR3 is CASSFSGTFYEQYF. Here the CDR3 DNA reads TGTGCCAGCAGTTTTAGCGGGACTTTCTACGAGCAGTACTTC.

V and J are TRBV6-2 or TRBV6-3 and TRBJ1-1; D unclear. The V end lost 2 bases, the J end lost 8 bases, and 9 bases lay between the germline ends. The germline gives CDR1 MNHEY, CDR2 SVGEGT. This CDR3 comprises 12 residues. CDR3 sequence (DNA): TGTGCCAGCAGTTACATCCGGGAAGAAGCTTTCTTT. Protein: CASSYIREEAFF.

The chain couples TRBV10-2 to TRBJ2-2; 8 bases line up with TRBD1. CDR1 and CDR2 from the germline V gene are WSHSY and SAAADI. V lost 11 bases and J lost 5; bases outside the gene matches: 7. The CDR3 totals 13 residues. CDR3 coding DNA: TGCGCCGGAGCAGGGGGCAATACCGGGGAGCTGTTTTTT. This sequence encodes CAGAGGNTGELFF.

This CDR3 reads CASSLGIGNNEQFF. CDR3 DNA sequence: TGTGCCAGCAGCTTGGGCATAGGGAACAATGAGCAGTTCTTC. This sequence joins TRBV5-5 and TRBJ2-1; no clear D gene. This CDR3 has 14 amino acids. The germline V gene has CDR1 SGHKS and CDR2 YYEKEE (reference sequence). V lost 0 bases to trimming and J lost 5 bases, with 9 bases between them.